The following is a T cell receptor (beta chain) sequence with its context. Those enrolled, adults aged about 18 to 95 years, came from about two dozen US areas. Cohort assignment relied on participant-reported clinical history. The data originate from a study of blood T cell repertoires in COVID-19. The wider study: Sites across the United States, Italy and Spain contributed samples from acute and convalescent COVID-19. Sample material is recorded as cDNA or gDNA derived from T cells, B-cell-depleted T cells, or PBMCs.

The table came from immunoSEQ multiplex PCR; TCRdb's copy has only in-frame clones and leaves some out. Of about 320,000 clones listed, around 86% are singletons. Unmatched junction bases numbered 2, after V lost 4 bases and J lost 0 bases. Germline lookup yields CDR1 KGHDR and CDR2 SFDVKD. This CDR3 has 15 residues. The chain has TRBV24-1 and TRBJ2-3, with 8 bases that match TRBD2. The specimen sequenced was PBMCs or T cells enriched from blood (not recorded which). The sequence was obtained from a man between 60 and 70 years old who had recovered from COVID-19. This CDR3 is CATSDPSGSTDTQYF. The CDR3 region has the DNA TGTGCCACCAGTGACCCTAGCGGGAGCACAGATACGCAGTATTTT.